This TCR beta chain was recorded in a study of blood T cells in healthy people across ages (dated by TCRdb to 2013 to 2016). The study in broad terms: In model experiments, template switching captured about one uniquely barcoded TCR beta cDNA molecule for every two T cells. The study measured age-related changes in TCR beta repertoire diversity using deep sequencing normalized with unique cDNA molecular identifiers. The donors were divided into four age groups: young (average approximately 16 years), middle-aged (about 40), aged (approximately 62) and long-lived (82). The study analyzed two additional independent replicas of 1 million unique cDNA reads from the same blood draw for two donors, one aged 18 to 30 and one aged 80 or older. Study-wide findings and limitations: As age increased, observed TCR beta diversity per million T cells dropped in a roughly linear way, and a significant reduction was already evident by age roughly 40. Compared with the aged group, the long-lived group had more naive CD4+ T cells, fewer expanded clones and increased TCR diversity, a pattern suggesting age selection. Since profiling was done on bulk unsorted PBMCs, naive and antigen-experienced compartments could not be conclusively compared. The percentage of naive T cells measured by flow cytometry correlated strongly with observed TCR beta diversity. Estimates of total diversity based on one million sequenced T cells were regarded as lower bounds and as underestimates. The CMV infection status of donors was not known, potentially confounding age-related changes in expanded clonotypes.

Regarding this clonotype: Its antigen is not yet known. The input lacks base qualities; no much larger clone sits a single base away.

The CDR3 covers 16 residues, taking in both the cysteine and the phenylalanine. Only the CDR3 DNA stays, 48 bases, in frame from base 1. Clipping removes 4 bases from V and 0 bases from J, with 5 as the unmatched junction base count. The library relied on 5' RACE. The sample was run on an Illumina HiSeq 2500. A second 7 to 11 cycle PCR used a sample-barcoded 5' primer and a J-beta primer mix. Each TCR beta cDNA molecule received a unique molecular identifier from a template-switch 5' adaptor carrying 12 random nucleotides. At least 2.5 million CDR3-containing paired-end reads were obtained from each sample. First-strand cDNA synthesis was performed from all RNA using the Mint cDNA synthesis kit, with priming by a TRBC-specific oligonucleotide. Following uracil-DNA glycosylase treatment, a first 18-cycle PCR with universal primers M1SS and BC2_uni_R was performed on all cDNA. The authors' analysis ran thus. Each sample was normalized by randomly selecting 1 million high-quality reads, each carrying a distinct molecular identifier. Instead of being binned into consensus sequences, reads that shared molecular identifiers were thrown out. MiTCR, run with a Q25 quality threshold and the strictest error-elimination algorithm, handled CDR3 identification, clonotype clustering and error correction. A nonparametric unseen species model with Euler transformation was used to estimate a lower bound on total TCR beta diversity. TCRdb cleaned the public reads at Q25 with fastp, built clones with MiXCR and kept in-frame beta chains. Here each entry gathers all rows of one CDR3 protein and keeps the most common genes and DNA. The V and J calls and clone size come from TCRdb's table, not from the authors' own analysis. The table for this sample lists 750,000 to 1,000,000 distinct CDR3 sequences; around 29% of them were counted only once. About 10% of the sample is held by the ten biggest clonotypes.

Systemically healthy Caucasian individuals from Russia, over 30 in total and aged about 6 to 95 years, were included as donors. Ten milliliters of peripheral blood were drawn from each donor into EDTA-treated Vacutainer tubes. Ficoll-Paque density-gradient centrifugation was used to isolate PBMCs, with at least 7 million per sample. Trizol reagent was used to extract total RNA from the PBMCs, yielding at least 6 micrograms per sample. For every donor, an aliquot of PBMCs went through flow cytometry to measure the percentages of naive CD45RAhigh/CD27high T cells. This sample was also put to use in a study of T cells of mothers and their children. According to the second study: The donors were nine systemically healthy Caucasian individuals, made up of three mothers and their six children. cDNA synthesis used all of the extracted RNA, with approximately 1.4 ug of RNA in each 15 ul reaction. In the second PCR, the M1S primer introduced both the sample barcodes and 2-4 random nucleotides. Over 8 million TCR beta CDR3 reads were obtained for each mother, and 2.5 million to 3.5 million reads were obtained for each child. Thymic selection similarly shapes TCR recombination output in related and unrelated pairs, with minor effect from inherited differences. Related mother-child pairs always showed normalized repertoire overlap that was slightly higher than in unrelated mother-child pairs, though the difference was never significant. Persistent microchimeric T cell clones were not detected, at a sensitivity of 85 to 100 clones per million clonotypes. Deep NGS was used in the study to compare the TCR beta repertoires of mothers and children and to look for features that separate related mother-child pairs from unrelated individuals. The mean age was around 40 +/- 4 years for the mothers and approximately 11 +/- 4 years for the children. After adapter ligation was performed with NEBNext reagents, the libraries were sequenced on an Illumina HiSeq 2000 with 100+100 nt paired-end reads. To avoid cross-contamination, the mother libraries and the child libraries were prepared a month apart and sequenced in separate runs. For each donor, somewhere between about 450,000 and 2,000,000 distinct TCR beta clonotypes were identified. Naive TCR beta clonotypes were estimated from low-frequency clonotypes matched to each donor's FACS-determined naive share, without sorting.

The clonotype originates from a woman aged 35 to 49 in good health. The receptor chain draws on TRBV12-3 or TRBV12-4 and TRBJ2-2, with 7 middle bases fitting TRBD1. Sequencing was carried out using blood. The DNA sequence is TGTGCCAGCAGTTCATACAGGGGTTCGAACACCGGGGAGCTGTTTTTT. It specifies CASSSYRGSNTGELFF.